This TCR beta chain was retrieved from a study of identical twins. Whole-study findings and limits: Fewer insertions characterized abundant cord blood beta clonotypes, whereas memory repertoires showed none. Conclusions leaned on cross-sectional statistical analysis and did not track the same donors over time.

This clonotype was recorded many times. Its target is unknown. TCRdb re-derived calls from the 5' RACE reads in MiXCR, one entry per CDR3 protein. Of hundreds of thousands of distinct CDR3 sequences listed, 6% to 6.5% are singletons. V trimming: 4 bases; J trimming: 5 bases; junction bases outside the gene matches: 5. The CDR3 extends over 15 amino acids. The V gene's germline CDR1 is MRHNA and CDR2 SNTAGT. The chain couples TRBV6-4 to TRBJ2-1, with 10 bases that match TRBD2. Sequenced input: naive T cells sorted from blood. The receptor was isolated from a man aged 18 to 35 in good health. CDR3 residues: CASSAGTSDHNEQFF. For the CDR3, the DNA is TGTGCCAGCAGTGCGGGGACTAGCGACCACAATGAGCAGTTCTTC.